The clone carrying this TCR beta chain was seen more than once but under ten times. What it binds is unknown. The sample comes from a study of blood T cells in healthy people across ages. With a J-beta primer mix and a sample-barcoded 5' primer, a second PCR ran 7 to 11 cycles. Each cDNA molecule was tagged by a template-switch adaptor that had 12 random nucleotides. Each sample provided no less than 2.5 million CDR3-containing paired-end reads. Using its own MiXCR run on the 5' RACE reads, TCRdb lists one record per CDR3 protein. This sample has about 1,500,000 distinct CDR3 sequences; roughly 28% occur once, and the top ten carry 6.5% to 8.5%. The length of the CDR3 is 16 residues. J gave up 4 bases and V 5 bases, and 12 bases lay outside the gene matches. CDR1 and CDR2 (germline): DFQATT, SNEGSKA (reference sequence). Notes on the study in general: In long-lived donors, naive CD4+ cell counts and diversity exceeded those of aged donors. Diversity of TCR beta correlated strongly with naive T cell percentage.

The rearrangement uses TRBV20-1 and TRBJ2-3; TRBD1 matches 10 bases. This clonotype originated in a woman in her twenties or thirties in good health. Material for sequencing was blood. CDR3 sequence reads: CSAASGTGDRADTQYF. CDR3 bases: TGCAGTGCTGCGTCCGGGACAGGGGATCGCGCAGATACGCAGTATTTT.